This T cell receptor beta chain was documented in a study of molecular identifiers for immune sequencing clone quantification. Bulk TCR library preparation followed previously described methods with listed TCR primers. TCRdb analysed the PCR reads with MiXCR anew, one entry per CDR3 protein. Of about 640,000 distinct CDR3 sequences listed, approximately 20% are singletons. The CDR3 loop spans 15 amino acids. Libraries for naive CD8 T cells, which were made from around 20,000 to 1,000,000 sorted cells, drew on 10%, 30% or 50% of the RNA. The sequenced sample was naive CD8+ T cells from blood, with Jurkat cell RNA spiked in. Specified subset: FACS-sorted CD8+CD4-CCR7+CD45RA+ naive T cells. The source is a human donor in good health. Some libraries in this study had Jurkat cell RNA spiked in. The chain employs TRBV3-2 and TRBJ2-7. TRBV3-2 is an annotated pseudogene. CDR3 nucleotides: TGTGCCAGCAGCCGGTGCCAGTCGCTCTCCTACGAGCAGTACTTC. It codes for CASSRCQSLSYEQYF.